This T cell receptor beta chain originates from a study of T-cell memory formation after mild COVID-19. Broader study findings: Memory sampled before infection contained some responding clones, suggesting cross-reactive memory joined.

One entry per CDR3 protein results from TCRdb running MiXCR on the 5' RACE reads. The repertoire has 280,000 or so distinct CDR3 sequences, roughly 18% of them found once; the top ten carry more than 20%. On this clonotype: Its target is not known.

The clonotype comes from a man between 18 and 35 years old who had mild COVID-19 (a few samples of this study predate the infection). Cell type and time point are not known. Sequences were obtained from PBMCs or a T cell subset sorted from them (not recorded which).

The chain's CDR3 is CAISDGGGYEQYF. The DNA of the CDR3 is TGTGCCATCAGTGATGGAGGGGGCTACGAGCAGTACTTC. The rearrangement links TRBV10-3 to TRBJ2-7; D might be TRBD1 or TRBD2, each matching 6 bases. Per germline, CDR1 ENHRY and CDR2 SYGVKD. V was cut by 3 bases and J by 3 bases, with 9 bases left in between. The CDR3 has 13 residues.